One sample yielded the 32 T cell receptor beta chains listed below, sequenced in a study of T cell responses to AZD1222 COVID-19 vaccine (dated by TCRdb to the early 2020s). Explained via the paper, the time point label denotes: baseline before first vaccination. The library relied on the immunoSEQ multiplex PCR assay. TCRdb mirrors the immuneACCESS table, restricted to in-frame sequences. Some clones are absent from its copies; in checked studies, under half trace to an unresolved V gene, and the reason for the others is unknown. Within this sample are around 50,000 clones, with around 84% of them counted one time only. The ten largest clones capture 10% of the sample. The sample in question was peripheral blood, obtained on day 0 of AZD1222 vaccination. These receptors were obtained from an adult in good health.

The J gene is TRBJ1-3, the V gene TRBV6-9; D is ambiguous. Trimming pared 1 base from V and 0 bases from J, leaving 13 bases between. The CDR3 consists of 17 residues. Germline CDR1 reads MNHGY; CDR2 reads SVAAGI. DNA of the CDR3: TGTGCCAGCAGTTATTTGGTTCTCCTCCACTCTGGAAACACCATATATTTT. Its translation is CASSYLVLLHSGNTIYF.

This chain links TRBV7-9 with TRBJ1-1; the D gene is possibly TRBD1 (5 bases). The CDR3 extends over 16 amino acids. Trimming cost V 8 bases and J 1 base, with 20 bases left between them. The germline V gene encodes CDR1 SEHNR and CDR2 FQNEAQ (reference sequence). The CDR3 bases are TGTGCCAGCTTCGAACGGGACTTGGTAGCGAACACTGAAGCTTTCTTT. Its translation: CASFERDLVANTEAFF.

This chain connects TRBV2 to TRBJ1-1, with D unclear. The V end lost 3 bases, the J end lost 11 bases, and 10 bases lay between the germline ends. Per the germline V gene, CDR1 is SNHLY and CDR2 is FYNNEI. The CDR3 covers 11 residues. Here the CDR3 reads CASSETLGAFF. CDR3 coding DNA: TGTGCCAGCAGTGAGACACTCGGTGCTTTCTTT.

The chain links TRBV18 to TRBJ1-3; D perhaps matches TRBD1 (6 bases). CDR1 and CDR2 from the germline V gene are KGHSH and LQKENI. CDR3 length: 15 residues. Trimming pared 2 bases from V and 0 bases from J, leaving 8 bases between. CDR3 coding DNA: TGTGCCAGCTCACCAGGACAGAACTCTGGAAACACCATATATTTT. Protein: CASSPGQNSGNTIYF.

This chain uses TRBV7-6 with TRBJ2-7, with D perhaps TRBD2 (6 bases). V dropped 4 bases and J dropped 0 bases, with 7 bases sitting between them. This CDR3 is 13 amino acids long. CDR1 is SGHVS, CDR2 FNYEAQ, per germline. CDR3 protein: CASSSGDSYEQYF. CDR3 sequence (DNA): TGTGCCAGCAGCTCGGGAGACTCCTACGAGCAGTACTTC.

The V and J genes are TRBV30 and TRBJ2-5; TRBD1 is a possible D gene (5 bases). Per germline, CDR1 GTSNPN and CDR2 SVGIG (reference sequence). CDR3 length equals 12 residues. V shed 6 bases and J shed 5 bases, with 13 bases lying between them. The CDR3 is CACLRVSETQYF. CDR3 coding DNA: TGTGCCTGTCTCAGGGTATCGGAGACCCAGTACTTC.

This clone appeared once. The chain is built from TRBV6-2 or TRBV6-3 and TRBJ2-7; D is ambiguous. V was shortened by 0 bases and J by 3 bases, with 3 bases between the two germline ends. Germline CDR1 is MNHEY and CDR2 is SVGEGT. The CDR3 is 12 amino acids. This chain's CDR3 is CASSYSNYEQYF. The CDR3 region has the DNA TGTGCCAGCAGTTACTCGAACTACGAGCAGTACTTC.

Turning to this clone: Different DNA sequences within this sample yield the same CDR3. This sequence joins TRBV6-5 and TRBJ1-5, with D perhaps TRBD1 (5 bases). Trimming removed 2 bases at V and 4 bases at J, with 6 bases between. The CDR3 has 13 residues. Germline values: CDR1 MNHEY, CDR2 SVGAGI. The CDR3, as DNA: TGTGCCAGCAGTTACGACAGAAATCAGCCCCAGCATTTT. Its translation is CASSYDRNQPQHF.

The rearrangement links TRBV27 to TRBJ1-5; D not certain. This CDR3 region has 16 residues. V lost 2 bases and J 0 bases, leaving 11 bases between the germline ends. Germline V gene data show CDR1 as MNHEY and CDR2 as SMNVEV (reference sequence). The CDR3 DNA sequence: TGTGCCAGCAGTTTACCCGCTTCCCATAGCAATCAGCCCCAGCATTTT. Translated: CASSLPASHSNQPQHF.

This chain links TRBV10-2 with TRBJ1-1, with D possibly being TRBD1 (6 bases). The germline CDR1 and CDR2 sequences are WSHSY and SAAADI. V lost 4 bases and J lost 6, with 18 bases in between. The CDR3 loop spans 15 amino acids. This CDR3 reads CASSAKGGRIAEAFF. The DNA of the CDR3 is TGCGCCAGCAGTGCTAAGGGGGGACGTATCGCTGAAGCTTTCTTT.

This sequence joins TRBV18 and TRBJ1-1, with D hard to call. This CDR3 contains 14 residues. Germline lookup yields CDR1 KGHSH and CDR2 LQKENI. Trimming left V 3 bases short and J 1 base short, with 9 bases between. The CDR3, as DNA: TGTGCCAGCTCACCCGGACGGTCGAACACTGAAGCTTTCTTT. It is translated as CASSPGRSNTEAFF.

The chain recombines TRBV5-1 with TRBJ2-2; TRBD2 aligns across 9 bases. The CDR3 is 16 residues long. CDR1 and CDR2 from the germline V gene are SGHRS and YFSETQ. V trimming: 3 bases; J trimming: 9 bases; junction bases outside the gene matches: 12. The CDR3 sequence is CASSSFAGGPGRELFF. As DNA, the CDR3 is TGCGCCAGCAGCTCTTTTGCGGGAGGGCCGGGTCGGGAGCTGTTTTTT.

The gene calls are TRBV5-1 and TRBJ1-1, with D hard to call. V lost 4 bases, J lost 8 bases, and 15 bases lay in between. CDR3 size: 13 residues. Germline values: CDR1 SGHRS, CDR2 YFSETQ. The CDR3 DNA reads as TGCGCCAGCAGCCCCGGTAGCCGGATGGAAGCTTTCTTT. As protein: CASSPGSRMEAFF.

This clone came up once. The genes are TRBV7-3 and TRBJ1-2; D possibly corresponds to TRBD1 (6 bases). V was trimmed by 5 bases and J by 1 base, leaving 20 bases between them. The CDR3 has 17 residues. The germline V gene encodes CDR1 SGHTA and CDR2 FQGTGA. The CDR3 protein is CASSEAPGHNYNYGYTF. DNA of the CDR3: TGTGCCAGCAGCGAAGCTCCGGGACACAACTATAACTATGGCTACACCTTC.

The V call is TRBV7-2, the J call TRBJ2-2, with TRBD2 identical over 9 bases. CDR1 is SGHTA and CDR2 is FQGNSA in the germline V gene. J lost 7 bases, V lost 3 bases, and 6 bases had no gene match. This CDR3 contains 15 residues. CDR3 DNA: TGTGCCAGCAGCTTCGGGACTAGCTCCTACGGGGAGCTGTTTTTT. Amino acids: CASSFGTSSYGELFF.

The chain combines TRBV6-5 with TRBJ2-2; D perhaps matches TRBD1 (6 bases). V lost 10 bases to trimming and J lost 5 bases, with 8 bases between them. The CDR3 has 11 residues. Germline-derived CDR1 and CDR2 are MNHEY and SVGAGI. This CDR3 reads CAIGQTGELFF. CDR3 bases: TGTGCCATCGGACAGACCGGGGAGCTGTTTTTT.

The V and J genes are TRBV30 and TRBJ1-5, with no clear D. The V end lost 0 bases, the J end lost 2 bases, and 8 bases lay between the germline ends. The length of the CDR3 is 14 residues. Germline V CDR1 and CDR2: GTSNPN, SVGIG (reference sequence). The CDR3 nucleotides are TGTGCCTGGAGTGTGGGTCAGGGCAATCAGCCCCAGCATTTT. Its protein product is CAWSVGQGNQPQHF.

This clone was recorded only once. The rearrangement uses TRBV15 and TRBJ2-1, with TRBD2 as a possible D gene (6 bases). V was trimmed by 3 bases and J by 8 bases, leaving 26 bases between them. From germline, CDR1 is LNHNV and CDR2 YYDKDF (reference sequence). CDR3 length equals 18 residues. The CDR3 DNA reads TGTGCCACCAGCAGGACCCTCGGGGCTGGGGGGTTTCTGGATGAGCAGTTCTTC. This sequence encodes CATSRTLGAGGFLDEQFF.

The V call is TRBV5-4, the J call TRBJ2-7, with 7 bases lining up with TRBD1. Unmatched junction bases numbered 5, after V lost 2 bases and J lost 0 bases. Germline lookup yields CDR1 SGHNT and CDR2 YYREEE (reference sequence). The CDR3 loop spans 15 amino acids. The CDR3 loop reads CASSLGGLSSYEQYF. The DNA of the CDR3 is TGTGCCAGCAGCTTAGGGGGCCTCTCCTCCTACGAGCAGTACTTC.

J is TRBJ2-1 and V is TRBV7-6; 9 nucleotides match TRBD2. The V segment lost 2 bases and the J segment 8 bases; nucleotides outside the gene matches: 7. CDR1 SGHVS and CDR2 FNYEAQ come from the germline V gene. This CDR3 spans 15 amino acids. CDR3 DNA: TGTGCCAGCAGCTTATTTAGCGGGAGTAGGGATGAGCAGTTCTTC. It codes for CASSLFSGSRDEQFF.

The rearrangement links TRBV24-1 to TRBJ2-5; no definite D call. This CDR3 contains 17 residues. The V and J ends lost 8 bases and 0 bases respectively, with 21 bases between them. The germline V gene encodes CDR1 KGHDR and CDR2 SFDVKD. CDR3 region: CATIVPLGPKYQETQYF. The CDR3 coding sequence is TGTGCCACCATTGTACCCCTCGGACCTAAGTACCAAGAGACCCAGTACTTC.

J is TRBJ2-1 and V is TRBV4-1; D call uncertain. The germline V and J ends were trimmed by 1 base and 6 bases, with 13 bases remaining between them. Germline lookup yields CDR1 MGHRA and CDR2 YSYEKL. The CDR3 length is 15 residues. For the CDR3, the DNA is TGCGCCAGCAGCCAAGTGAGCCAGCGTGGCAATGAGCAGTTCTTC. It codes for CASSQVSQRGNEQFF.

J is TRBJ1-5 and V is TRBV25-1; 11 bases match TRBD1. J lost 7 bases, V lost 6 bases, and 5 bases had no gene match. This CDR3 contains 14 residues. Germline V gene lookup returns CDR1 MGHDK and CDR2 SYGVNS. CDR3 residues: CASSAGTGGQPQHF. Written as DNA, the CDR3 is TGTGCCAGCAGCGCTGGGACAGGGGGACAGCCCCAGCATTTT.

CDR3 nucleotides: TGCGCCAGCAGCACTTCCGGGACAGGGTCTTCGGGGCAGTACTTC. It translates to CASSTSGTGSSGQYF. The genes are TRBV5-1 and TRBJ2-7; 9 nucleotides match TRBD1. The CDR3 contains 15 residues. Germline V gene sequence: CDR1 SGHRS, CDR2 YFSETQ. The junction had 14 bases not matched to a gene; V was cut back by 4 bases and J by 9 bases.

This chain uses TRBV5-3 with TRBJ2-5, with TRBD2 matching 10 bases. TRBV5-3 is identified as an open reading frame with a role that is uncertain. With 1 base clipped from V and 5 bases from J, the junction kept 2 bases outside the gene matches. The CDR3 contains 14 residues. The CDR3 here is CARSLLAGDETQYF. The DNA for the CDR3 is TGTGCCAGAAGCTTGCTAGCGGGAGACGAGACCCAGTACTTC.

The chain carries TRBV6-6 and TRBJ1-2; TRBD1 might be the D (5 bases). From germline, CDR1 is MNHNY and CDR2 SVGAGI (reference sequence). V was cut by 5 bases and J by 0 bases, with 10 bases left in between. The CDR3 is 14 residues long. CDR3 sequence: CASSTGTANYGYTF. The CDR3 nucleotides are TGTGCCAGCAGTACCGGGACGGCTAACTATGGCTACACCTTC.

CDR3 residues: CSVEDRGYRPGTYEQYF. In nucleotides, the CDR3 is TGCAGCGTTGAAGATCGAGGGTACAGACCCGGAACCTACGAGCAGTACTTC. This chain connects TRBV29-1 to TRBJ2-7, with D possibly being TRBD2 (5 bases). Looked up from germline, CDR1 is SQVTM and CDR2 is ANQGSEA. The CDR3 is 17 amino acids. Trimming took 0 bases from V and 2 from J, leaving 20 bases between them.

V usage is TRBV4-2 and J usage is TRBJ2-5; D ambiguous. V lost 4 bases and J 5 bases, leaving 14 bases between the germline ends. The CDR3 extends over 14 amino acids. In germline, CDR1 is LGHNA, CDR2 YNFKEQ. The CDR3 region is CASSPKVGKETQYF. The DNA for the CDR3 is TGTGCCAGCAGCCCGAAGGTTGGGAAGGAGACCCAGTACTTC.

V is TRBV7-2 and J is TRBJ2-1; tentatively, D is TRBD1 or TRBD2 (5 bases each). The CDR3 is made up of 16 amino acids. Trimming removed 2 bases from V and 8 bases from J, with 19 bases in between. Germline lookup yields CDR1 SGHTA and CDR2 FQGNSA. The CDR3 DNA follows: TGTGCCAGCAGCTTACCGCGGGCCAAGGGGTGGGATGAGCAGTTCTTC. This translates into CASSLPRAKGWDEQFF.

This rearrangement joins TRBV2 to TRBJ1-2, with 10 bases identical to TRBD1. The germline gives CDR1 SNHLY, CDR2 FYNNEI. The ends lost 6 bases at V and 0 bases at J; junction bases unmatched: 10. The CDR3 extends over 17 amino acids. The CDR3, as DNA: TGTGCCAGCAGATTCCCGGGACAGGGGCCAGCTAACTATGGCTACACCTTC. This encodes CASRFPGQGPANYGYTF.

The chain links TRBV28 to TRBJ1-1; tentative D call: TRBD1 (6 bases). The CDR3 runs 14 residues. CDR1 is MDHEN, CDR2 SYDVKM, per germline. V lost 3 bases, J lost 3 bases, and 11 bases lay in between. CDR3 amino acids: CASSFATGYTEAFF. Written as DNA, the CDR3 is TGTGCCAGCAGTTTCGCGACAGGCTACACTGAAGCTTTCTTT.

The gene calls are TRBV14 and TRBJ1-4; D may be TRBD1 (5 bases). Germline V CDR1 and CDR2: SGHDN, FVKESK. Trimming removed 4 bases at V and 7 bases at J, with 19 bases between. The CDR3 consists of 16 residues. CDR3 region: CASSLELGGLGEKLFF. The DNA of the CDR3 is TGTGCCAGCAGCCTTGAACTGGGGGGTCTCGGTGAAAAACTGTTTTTT.